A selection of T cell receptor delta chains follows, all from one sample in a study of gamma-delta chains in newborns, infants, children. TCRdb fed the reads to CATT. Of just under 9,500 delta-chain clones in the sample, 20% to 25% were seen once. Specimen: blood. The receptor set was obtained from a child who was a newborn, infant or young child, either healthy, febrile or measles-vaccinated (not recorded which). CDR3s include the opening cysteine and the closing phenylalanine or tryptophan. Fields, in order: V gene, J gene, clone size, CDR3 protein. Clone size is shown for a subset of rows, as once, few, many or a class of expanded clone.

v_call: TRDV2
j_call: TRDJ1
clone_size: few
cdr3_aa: CACHKLGDLPDTDKLIF

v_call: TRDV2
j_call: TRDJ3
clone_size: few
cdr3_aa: CACDITGGPGSSWDTRQMFF

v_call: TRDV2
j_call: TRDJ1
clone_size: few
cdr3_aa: CACDRLGTQYTDKLIF

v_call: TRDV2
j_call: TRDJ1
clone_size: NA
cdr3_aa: CACDTILPTRTETDKLIF

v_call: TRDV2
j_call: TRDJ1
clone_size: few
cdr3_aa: CACDSLLGDTYTDKLIF

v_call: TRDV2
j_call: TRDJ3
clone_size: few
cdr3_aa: CACDTVNRLGDGDWDTRQMFF

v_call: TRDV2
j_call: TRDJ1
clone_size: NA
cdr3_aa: CACDTLGGDRSSTDKLIF

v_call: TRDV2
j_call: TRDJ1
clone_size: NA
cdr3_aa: CACDGVGGYAADKLIF

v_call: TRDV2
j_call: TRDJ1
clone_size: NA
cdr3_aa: CACDTVLLGDSPLTDKLIF

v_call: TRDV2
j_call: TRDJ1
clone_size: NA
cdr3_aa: CACDTWGGDKLIF

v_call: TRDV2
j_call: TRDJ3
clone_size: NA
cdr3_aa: CACDIAAGDPSSWDTRQMFF

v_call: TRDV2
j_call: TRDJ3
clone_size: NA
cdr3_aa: CACDTVLGDTRSWDTRQMFF